These T cell receptor beta chains were read from a single sample in a study of control samples from healthy donors and cancer patients. Using immunoSEQ multiplex PCR, the repertoire was profiled, and TCRdb retains in-frame clones only, with some absent. In the table there are fewer than 50,000 clones, over 85% of which are singletons. The sequencing input was PBMCs. The source is a man aged 25 to 40 with colorectal cancer. The CDR3 runs from the conserved cysteine through the conserved F or W. The D gene is left open where the match is weak. The size field is filled for only some rows; it gives once, few, many or a size class.

.	TRBV4-1	TRBJ1-4	15	.	CASSQDGFGGEKLFF	TGCGCCAGCAGCCAAGATGGGTTTGGAGGGGAAAAACTGTTTTTT
.	TRBV5-6	TRBJ1-5	14	.	CASTNLYSNQPQHF	TGTGCCAGCACCAATCTTTATAGCAATCAGCCCCAGCATTTT
.	TRBV6-2/TRBV6-3	TRBJ1-2	11	.	CASSYGYGYTF	TGTGCCAGCAGTTACGGGTACGGCTACACCTTC
.	TRBV21-1	TRBJ1-5	18	.	CASHNPGQESFSNQPQHF	TGTGCCAGCCATAACCCGGGACAGGAGAGTTTTAGCAATCAGCCCCAGCATTTT
.	TRBV7-6	TRBJ2-5	17	.	CASSLNSPPTGTETQYF	TGTGCCAGCAGCTTAAACTCTCCGCCTACGGGCACGGAGACCCAGTACTTC
.	TRBV2	TRBJ1-1	12	.	CASSVGRGKAFF	TGTGCCAGCAGTGTGGGAAGGGGAAAAGCTTTCTTT
.	TRBV19	TRBJ1-1	16	.	CASSILFVGGNTEAFF	TGTGCCAGTAGTATCTTGTTCGTCGGAGGAAACACTGAAGCTTTCTTT
TRBD2	TRBV19	TRBJ2-2	15	.	CASSTSGGAGGELFF	TGTGCCAGTAGTACTAGCGGGGGGGCTGGCGGGGAGCTGTTTTTT
.	TRBV18	TRBJ1-2	11	.	CASSLVGGYTF	TGTGCCAGCTCACTCGTGGGAGGCTACACCTTC
TRBD1	TRBV19	TRBJ2-3	14	.	CASSDSGGRDTQYF	TGTGCCAGTAGTGATTCAGGGGGAAGGGATACGCAGTATTTT
.	TRBV12-3/TRBV12-4	TRBJ1-1	13	.	CASSYKQNTEAFF	TGTGCCAGCAGCTATAAGCAGAACACTGAAGCTTTCTTT
.	TRBV7-8	TRBJ1-1	11	.	CASSLNTEAFF	TGTGCCAGCAGCTTGAACACTGAAGCTTTCTTT
.	TRBV30	TRBJ2-7	14	.	CAWRPMGAQNEQYF	TGTGCCTGGAGGCCCATGGGCGCGCAGAACGAGCAGTACTTC
.	TRBV2	TRBJ1-4	13	.	CASSWRGYEKLFF	TGTGCCAGCAGCTGGAGAGGCTATGAAAAACTGTTTTTT
.	TRBV11-3	TRBJ1-1	13	.	CASSRIGDTEAFF	TGTGCCAGCTCCCGAATAGGGGACACTGAAGCTTTCTTT
.	TRBV14	TRBJ1-2	16	.	CASSQDLGDPNYGYTF	TGTGCCAGCAGCCAAGATCTAGGGGATCCTAACTATGGCTACACCTTC
TRBD1	TRBV2	TRBJ1-2	14	once	CASMGDSSNYGYTF	TGTGCCAGCATGGGGGACAGTTCTAACTATGGCTACACCTTC
.	TRBV2	TRBJ1-6	13	.	CASRVDRNSPLHF	TGTGCCAGCAGAGTGGATCGAAATTCACCCCTCCACTTT
.	TRBV6-1	TRBJ2-4	12	.	CASSDPGNAGYF	TGTGCCAGCAGTGACCCAGGAAACGCTGGGTACTTC
TRBD2	TRBV7-8	TRBJ2-3	15	once	CASSILAGKTDTQYF	TGTGCCAGCAGCATCCTAGCGGGGAAAACAGATACGCAGTATTTT
TRBD2	TRBV6-2/TRBV6-3	TRBJ2-1	15	.	CASSYSGGGANEQFF	TGTGCCAGCAGTTACTCGGGCGGGGGGGCCAATGAGCAGTTCTTC
.	TRBV2	TRBJ2-6	12	once	CASESGANVLTF	TGTGCCAGCGAGTCTGGGGCCAACGTCCTGACTTTC